This T cell receptor (beta chain) was sequenced in a study of T cells after yellow fever vaccination. Turning to this clonotype: Its antigen remains unknown.

The study, taken as a whole, reports: Across the CD4 and CD8 compartments, a small share of clonotypes was present in both. Weaker overall, the secondary response nonetheless peaked faster (day 5 versus 15). Primary-vaccination clones mostly resurfaced post-booster (nearly 97% CD4, about 87% CD8).

V was cut by 4 bases and J by 8 bases, with 20 bases left in between. The CDR3 extends over 15 amino acids. Germline CDR1 SGHTA, CDR2 FQGNSA. Researchers made TCR cDNA using 5'RACE template switching, and this step added a universal primer site and UMIs. TCRdb re-derived calls from the 5' RACE reads in MiXCR, one entry per CDR3 protein. The table has a few hundred thousand distinct CDR3 sequences, around 8.6% seen once. The sample in question was CD4+ T cells sorted from PBMCs, obtained 5 days after the yellow fever booster vaccination. This sequence joins TRBV7-2 and TRBJ1-2; D uncertain. This sequence originates from a man aged 18 to 30 who received the YFV17D yellow fever vaccine. CDR3 loop: CASSSPLTRKGGYTF. As DNA, the CDR3 is TGTGCCAGCAGCTCCCCCTTAACACGAAAAGGGGGCTACACCTTC.